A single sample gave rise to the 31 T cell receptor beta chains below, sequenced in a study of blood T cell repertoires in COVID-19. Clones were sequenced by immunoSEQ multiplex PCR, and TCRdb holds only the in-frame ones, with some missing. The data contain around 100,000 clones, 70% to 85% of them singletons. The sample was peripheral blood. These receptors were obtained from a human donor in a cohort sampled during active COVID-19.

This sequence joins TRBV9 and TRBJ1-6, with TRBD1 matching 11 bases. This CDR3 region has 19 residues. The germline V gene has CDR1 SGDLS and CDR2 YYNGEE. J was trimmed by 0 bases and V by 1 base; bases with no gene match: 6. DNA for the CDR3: TGTGCCAGCAGCGTAAGTTCCGGACAGGGGGCCTCCTATAATTCACCCCTCCACTTT. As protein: CASSVSSGQGASYNSPLHF. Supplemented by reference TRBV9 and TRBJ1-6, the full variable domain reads DSGVTQTPKHLITATGQRVTLRCSPRSGDLSVYWYQQSLDQGLQFLIQYYNGEERAKGNILERFSAQQFPDLHSELNLSSLELGDSALYFCASSVSSGQGASYNSPLHFGNGTRLTVT.

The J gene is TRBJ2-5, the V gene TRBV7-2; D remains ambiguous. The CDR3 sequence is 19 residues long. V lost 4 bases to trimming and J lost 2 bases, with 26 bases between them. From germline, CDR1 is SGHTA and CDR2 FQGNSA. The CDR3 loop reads CASSSYLPLLTELQETQYF. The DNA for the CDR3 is TGTGCCAGCAGCTCCTACCTCCCTCTCCTGACGGAGTTACAAGAGACCCAGTACTTC.

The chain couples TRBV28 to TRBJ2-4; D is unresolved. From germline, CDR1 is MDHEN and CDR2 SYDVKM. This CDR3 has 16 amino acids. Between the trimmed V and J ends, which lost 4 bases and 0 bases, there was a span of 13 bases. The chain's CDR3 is CASSYPRTSAKNIQYF. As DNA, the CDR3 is TGTGCCAGCAGTTACCCCCGAACTTCAGCCAAAAACATTCAGTACTTC.

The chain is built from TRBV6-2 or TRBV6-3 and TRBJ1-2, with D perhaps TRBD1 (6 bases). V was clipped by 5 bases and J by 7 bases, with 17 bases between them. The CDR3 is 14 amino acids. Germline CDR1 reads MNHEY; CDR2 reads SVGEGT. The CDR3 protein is CASSRAQNRAGYTF. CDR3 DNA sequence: TGTGCCAGCAGTAGGGCTCAGAACAGGGCTGGCTACACCTTC.

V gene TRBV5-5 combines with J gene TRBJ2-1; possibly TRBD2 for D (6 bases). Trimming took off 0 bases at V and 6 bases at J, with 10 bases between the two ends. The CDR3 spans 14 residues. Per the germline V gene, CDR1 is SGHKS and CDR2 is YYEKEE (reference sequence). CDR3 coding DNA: TGTGCCAGCAGCTTGGAAAGGGGAGGCAATGAGCAGTTCTTC. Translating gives CASSLERGGNEQFF. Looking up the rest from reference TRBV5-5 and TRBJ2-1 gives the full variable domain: DAGVTQSPTHLIKTRGQQVTLRCSPISGHKSVSWYQQVLGQGPQFIFQYYEKEERGRGNFPDRFSARQFPNYSSELNVNALLLGDSALYLCASSLERGGNEQFFGPGTRLTVL.

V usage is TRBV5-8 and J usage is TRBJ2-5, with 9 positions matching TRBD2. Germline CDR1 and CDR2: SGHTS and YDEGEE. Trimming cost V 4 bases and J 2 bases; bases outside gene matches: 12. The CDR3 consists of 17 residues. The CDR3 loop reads CASSGTLITSGQETQYF. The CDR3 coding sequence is TGTGCCAGCAGCGGCACCCTCATCACTAGCGGGCAAGAGACCCAGTACTTC.

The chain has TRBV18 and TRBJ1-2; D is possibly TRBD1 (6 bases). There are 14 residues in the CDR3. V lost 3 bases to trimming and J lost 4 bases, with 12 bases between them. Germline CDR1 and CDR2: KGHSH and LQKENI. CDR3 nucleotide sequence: TGTGCCAGCTCACCCAAGACAGGAGTCTATGGCTACACCTTC. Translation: CASSPKTGVYGYTF.

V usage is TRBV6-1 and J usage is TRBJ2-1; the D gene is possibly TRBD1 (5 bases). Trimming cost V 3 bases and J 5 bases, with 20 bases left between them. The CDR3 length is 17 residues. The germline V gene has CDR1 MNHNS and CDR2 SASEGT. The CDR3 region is CASSDQEGARVHNEQFF. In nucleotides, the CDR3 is TGTGCCAGCAGTGATCAAGAAGGGGCCCGGGTCCACAATGAGCAGTTCTTC.

In DNA form, the CDR3 reads TGCGCCAGCAGCTTGGGGGACTTAGGGGATGAGCAGTTCTTC. This translates into CASSLGDLGDEQFF. The J gene is TRBJ2-1, the V gene TRBV5-1; the D gene is possibly TRBD2 (6 bases). Germline loops: CDR1 SGHRS, CDR2 YFSETQ. The CDR3 extends over 14 amino acids. Trimming pared 0 bases from V and 8 bases from J, leaving 12 bases between.

CDR3 in amino acids: CASSTTGGTDTQYF. DNA for the CDR3: TGTGCCAGCAGCACCACAGGGGGCACAGATACGCAGTATTTT. The chain couples TRBV5-5 to TRBJ2-3; 7 bases map to TRBD1. J lost 1 base, V lost 4 bases, and 3 bases had no gene match. The germline gives CDR1 SGHKS, CDR2 YYEKEE (reference sequence). The CDR3 covers 14 residues.

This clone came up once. The CDR3 nucleotides are TGTGCCAGCAGCCTAGCTCAGGCGAACACCGGGGAGCTGTTTTTT. The encoded protein is CASSLAQANTGELFF. V is TRBV11-2 and J is TRBJ2-2; maybe TRBD2 (5 bases). The CDR3 sequence is 15 residues long. The V and J ends lost 5 bases and 0 bases respectively, with 10 bases between them. The germline CDR1 and CDR2 sequences are SGHAT and FQNNGV.

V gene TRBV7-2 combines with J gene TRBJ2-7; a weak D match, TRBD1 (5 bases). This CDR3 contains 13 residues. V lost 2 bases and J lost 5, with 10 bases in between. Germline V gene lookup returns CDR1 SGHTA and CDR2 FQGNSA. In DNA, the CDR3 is TGTGCCAGCAGCTTAACTCCAGGGAACGAGCAGTACTTC. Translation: CASSLTPGNEQYF.

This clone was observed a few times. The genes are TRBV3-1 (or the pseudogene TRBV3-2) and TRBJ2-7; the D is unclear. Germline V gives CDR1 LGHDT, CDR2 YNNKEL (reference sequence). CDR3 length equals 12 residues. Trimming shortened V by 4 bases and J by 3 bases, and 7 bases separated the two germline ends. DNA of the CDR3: TGTGCCAGCAGCCTTTACAACTACGAGCAGTACTTC. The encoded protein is CASSLYNYEQYF.

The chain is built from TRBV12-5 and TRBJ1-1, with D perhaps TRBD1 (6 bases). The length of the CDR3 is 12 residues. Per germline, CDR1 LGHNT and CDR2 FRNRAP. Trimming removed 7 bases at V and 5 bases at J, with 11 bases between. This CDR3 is CASVRGWTEAFF. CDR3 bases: TGTGCTAGTGTAAGGGGGTGGACTGAAGCTTTCTTT.

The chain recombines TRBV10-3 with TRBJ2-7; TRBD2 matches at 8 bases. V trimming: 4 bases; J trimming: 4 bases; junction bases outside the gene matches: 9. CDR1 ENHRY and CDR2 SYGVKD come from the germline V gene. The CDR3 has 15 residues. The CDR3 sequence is CAISAGVAGTYEQYF. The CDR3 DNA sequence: TGTGCCATCAGTGCCGGAGTAGCGGGGACTTACGAGCAGTACTTC.

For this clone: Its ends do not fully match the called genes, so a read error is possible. CDR3 amino acids: CATSPVSGNTIYF. As DNA, the CDR3 is TGTGCCACCAGTCCCGTCTCTGGAAACACCATATATTTT. The chain links TRBV6-5 to TRBJ1-3; unclear D gene. Germline V lookup: CDR1 MNHEY, CDR2 SVGAGI. The CDR3 covers 13 residues.

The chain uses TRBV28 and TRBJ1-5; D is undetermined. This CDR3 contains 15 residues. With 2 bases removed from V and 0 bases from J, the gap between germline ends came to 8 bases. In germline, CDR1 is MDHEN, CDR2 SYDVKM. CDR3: CASSLRSNSNQPQHF. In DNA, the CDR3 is TGTGCCAGCAGTTTACGGAGTAATAGCAATCAGCCCCAGCATTTT.

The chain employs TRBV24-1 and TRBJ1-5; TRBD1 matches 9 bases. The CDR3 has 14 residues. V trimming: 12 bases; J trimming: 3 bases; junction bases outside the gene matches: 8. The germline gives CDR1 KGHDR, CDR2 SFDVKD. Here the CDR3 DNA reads TGTGCCGCCGGGACAGGGTGGACCAATCAGCCCCAGCATTTT. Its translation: CAAGTGWTNQPQHF.

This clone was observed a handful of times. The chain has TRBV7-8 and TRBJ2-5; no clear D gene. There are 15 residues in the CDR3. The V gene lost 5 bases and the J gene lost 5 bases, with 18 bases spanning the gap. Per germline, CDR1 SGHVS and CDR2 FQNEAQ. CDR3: CASSQQRLEAETQYF. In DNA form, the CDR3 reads TGTGCCAGCAGCCAACAACGTCTTGAGGCTGAGACCCAGTACTTC.

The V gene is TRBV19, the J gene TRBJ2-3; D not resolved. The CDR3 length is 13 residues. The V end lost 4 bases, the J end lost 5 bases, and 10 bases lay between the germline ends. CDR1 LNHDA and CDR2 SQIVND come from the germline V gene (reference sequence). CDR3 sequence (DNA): TGTGCCAGTAGTACCAACCGAGGAGATACGCAGTATTTT. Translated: CASSTNRGDTQYF.

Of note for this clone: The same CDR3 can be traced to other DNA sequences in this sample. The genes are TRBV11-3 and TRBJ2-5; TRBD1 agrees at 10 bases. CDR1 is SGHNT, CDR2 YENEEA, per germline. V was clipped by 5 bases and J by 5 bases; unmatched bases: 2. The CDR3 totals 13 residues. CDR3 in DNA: TGTGCCAGCAGCCCGGGACAGGGGGAGACCCAGTACTTC. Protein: CASSPGQGETQYF.

The CDR3 sequence: CATKSGVAGVGRGTDTQYF. CDR3 bases: TGTGCCACCAAAAGTGGCGTAGCGGGAGTGGGAAGGGGCACAGATACGCAGTATTTT. The chain is built from TRBV24-1 and TRBJ2-3, with 9 bases aligning to TRBD2. With 8 bases clipped from V and 1 base from J, the junction kept 18 bases outside the gene matches. Germline-derived CDR1 and CDR2 are KGHDR and SFDVKD. This CDR3 is 19 amino acids long.

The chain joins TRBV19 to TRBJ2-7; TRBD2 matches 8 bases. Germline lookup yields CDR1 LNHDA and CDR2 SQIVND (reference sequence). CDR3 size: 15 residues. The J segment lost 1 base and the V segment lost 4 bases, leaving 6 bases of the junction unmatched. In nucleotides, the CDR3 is TGTGCCAGTAGTACCAGCGGGAGAGGGTCCTACGAGCAGTACTTC. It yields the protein CASSTSGRGSYEQYF. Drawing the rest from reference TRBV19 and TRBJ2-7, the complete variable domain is DGGITQSPKYLFRKEGQNVTLSCEQNLNHDAMYWYRQDPGQGLRLIYYSQIVNDFQKGDIAEGYSVSREKKESFPLTVTSAQKNPTAFYLCASSTSGRGSYEQYFGPGTRLTVT.

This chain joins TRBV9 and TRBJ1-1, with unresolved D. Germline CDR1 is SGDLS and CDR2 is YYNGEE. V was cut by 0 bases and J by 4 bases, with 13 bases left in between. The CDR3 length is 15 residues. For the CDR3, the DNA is TGTGCCAGCAGCGTAGCTGGCCCCGGGGTCACTGAAGCTTTCTTT. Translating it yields CASSVAGPGVTEAFF.

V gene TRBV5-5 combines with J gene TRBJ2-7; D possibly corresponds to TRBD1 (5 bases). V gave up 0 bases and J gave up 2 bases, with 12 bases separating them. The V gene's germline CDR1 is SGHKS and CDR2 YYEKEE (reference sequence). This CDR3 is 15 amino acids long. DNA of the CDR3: TGTGCCAGCAGCTTGGGGGGCAGGGAACCCTACGAGCAGTACTTC. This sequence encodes CASSLGGREPYEQYF. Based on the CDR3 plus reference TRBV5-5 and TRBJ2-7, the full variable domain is DAGVTQSPTHLIKTRGQQVTLRCSPISGHKSVSWYQQVLGQGPQFIFQYYEKEERGRGNFPDRFSARQFPNYSSELNVNALLLGDSALYLCASSLGGREPYEQYFGPGTRLTVT.

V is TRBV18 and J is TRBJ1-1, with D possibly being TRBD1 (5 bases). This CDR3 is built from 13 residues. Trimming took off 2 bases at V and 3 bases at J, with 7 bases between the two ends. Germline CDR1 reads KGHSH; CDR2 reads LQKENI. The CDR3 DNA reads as TGTGCCAGCTCACCAACGGGGGACACTGAAGCTTTCTTT. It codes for CASSPTGDTEAFF.

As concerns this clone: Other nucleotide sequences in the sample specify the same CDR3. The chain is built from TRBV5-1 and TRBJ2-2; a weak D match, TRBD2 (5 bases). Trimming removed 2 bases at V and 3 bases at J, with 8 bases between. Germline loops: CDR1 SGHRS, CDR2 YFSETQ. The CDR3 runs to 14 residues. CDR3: CASSLAGDTGELFF. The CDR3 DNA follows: TGCGCCAGCAGCTTAGCCGGGGACACCGGGGAGCTGTTTTTT.

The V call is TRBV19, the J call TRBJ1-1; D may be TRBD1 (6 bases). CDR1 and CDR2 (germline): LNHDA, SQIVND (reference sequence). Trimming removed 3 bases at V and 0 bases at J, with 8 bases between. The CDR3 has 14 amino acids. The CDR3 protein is CASSMGDMNTEAFF. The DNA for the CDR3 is TGTGCCAGTAGTATGGGGGACATGAACACTGAAGCTTTCTTT.

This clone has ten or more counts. The CDR3 reads CASSISGTVSTDTQYF. The CDR3 nucleotides are TGTGCCAGTAGTATTAGTGGGACAGTTAGCACAGATACGCAGTATTTT. The V gene is TRBV19, the J gene TRBJ2-3; 7 bases fit TRBD1. V lost 3 bases, J lost 0 bases, and 6 bases stayed unmatched. This CDR3 spans 16 amino acids. Germline CDR1 reads LNHDA; CDR2 reads SQIVND (reference sequence).

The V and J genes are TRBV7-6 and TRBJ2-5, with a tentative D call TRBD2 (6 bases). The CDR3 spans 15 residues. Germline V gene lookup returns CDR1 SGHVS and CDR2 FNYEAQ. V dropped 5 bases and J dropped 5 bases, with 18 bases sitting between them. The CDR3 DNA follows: TGTGCCAGCAGCCAGGGCCAGACTAGAGGGGAGACCCAGTACTTC. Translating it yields CASSQGQTRGETQYF. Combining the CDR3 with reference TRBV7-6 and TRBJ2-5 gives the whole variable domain GAGVSQSPRYKVTKRGQDVALRCDPISGHVSLYWYRQALGQGPEFLTYFNYEAQQDKSGLPNDRFSAERPEGSISTLTIQRTEQRDSAMYRCASSQGQTRGETQYFGPGTRLLVL.

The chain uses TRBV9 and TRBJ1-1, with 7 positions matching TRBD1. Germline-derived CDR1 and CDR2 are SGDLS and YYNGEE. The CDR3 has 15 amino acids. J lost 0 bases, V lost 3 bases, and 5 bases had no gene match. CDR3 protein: CASSGKTGLNTEAFF. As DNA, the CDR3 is TGTGCCAGCAGCGGAAAGACAGGGCTGAACACTGAAGCTTTCTTT.